This T cell receptor (beta chain) was identified during a study of blood T cell repertoires in COVID-19. Looking at the study overall: T cells, B-cell-depleted T cells, or PBMCs supplied cDNA or gDNA.

In regard to this clone: In the same sample, other DNA sequences code for this CDR3.

The CDR3 is made up of 13 amino acids. The V end lost 2 bases, the J end lost 7 bases, and 6 bases lay between the germline ends. Germline values: CDR1 SGHAT, CDR2 FQNNGV. Residents of 24 US areas, aged roughly 18 to 89 years, made up the participants. Allocation to cohorts depended on clinical history reported by the participants. Original processing methods: Amplification of reference gene primers was used by the study to estimate nucleated cell counts. Assay used: immunoSEQ multiplex PCR; TCRdb lists only in-frame clones, some missing. V and J calls and clone size are as listed in that table; D and trimming were resolved from the DNA. This sample has hundreds of thousands of clones, with roughly 90% found just once.

The material sequenced was PBMCs or T cells enriched from blood (not recorded which). This sequence joins TRBV11-2 and TRBJ1-6; possible D gene TRBD1, 5 bases. The TCR was taken from a woman aged 50 to 60 who had recovered from COVID-19. The CDR3: CASSLQGNSPLHF. CDR3 DNA: TGTGCCAGCAGCTTACAGGGAAATTCACCCCTCCACTTT.